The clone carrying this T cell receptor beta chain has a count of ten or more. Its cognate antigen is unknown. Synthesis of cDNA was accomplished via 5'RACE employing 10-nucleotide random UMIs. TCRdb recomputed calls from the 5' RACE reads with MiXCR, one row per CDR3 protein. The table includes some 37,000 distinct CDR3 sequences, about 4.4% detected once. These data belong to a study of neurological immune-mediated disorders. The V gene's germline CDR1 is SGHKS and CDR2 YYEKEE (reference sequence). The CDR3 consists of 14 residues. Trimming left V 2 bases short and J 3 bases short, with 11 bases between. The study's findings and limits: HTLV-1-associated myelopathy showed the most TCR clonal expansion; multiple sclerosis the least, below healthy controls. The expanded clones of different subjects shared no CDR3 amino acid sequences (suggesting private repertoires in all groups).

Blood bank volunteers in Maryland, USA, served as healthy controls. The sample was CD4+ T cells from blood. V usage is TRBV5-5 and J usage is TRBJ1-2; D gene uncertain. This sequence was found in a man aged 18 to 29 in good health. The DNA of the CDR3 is TGTGCCAGCAGCTTTGGGGAGGGATACTATGGCTACACCTTC. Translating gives CASSFGEGYYGYTF.